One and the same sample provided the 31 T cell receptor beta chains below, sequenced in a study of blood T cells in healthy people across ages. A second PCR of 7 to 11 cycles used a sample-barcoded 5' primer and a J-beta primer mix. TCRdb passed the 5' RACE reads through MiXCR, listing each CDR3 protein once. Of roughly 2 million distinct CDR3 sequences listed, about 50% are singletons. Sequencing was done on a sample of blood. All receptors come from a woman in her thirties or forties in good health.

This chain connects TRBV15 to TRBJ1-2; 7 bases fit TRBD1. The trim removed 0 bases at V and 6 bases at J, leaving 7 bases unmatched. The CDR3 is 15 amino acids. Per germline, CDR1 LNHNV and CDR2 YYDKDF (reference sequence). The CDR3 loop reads CATSRDPTGDDGYTF. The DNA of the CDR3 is TGTGCCACCAGCAGAGATCCCACAGGGGATGATGGCTACACCTTC.

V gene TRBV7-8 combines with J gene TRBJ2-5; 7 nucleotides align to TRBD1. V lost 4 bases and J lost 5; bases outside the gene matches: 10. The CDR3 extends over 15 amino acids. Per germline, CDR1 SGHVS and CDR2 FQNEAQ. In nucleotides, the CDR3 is TGTGCCAGCAGCTCCGGCCACAGGGGTGGGGAGACCCAGTACTTC. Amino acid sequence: CASSSGHRGGETQYF.

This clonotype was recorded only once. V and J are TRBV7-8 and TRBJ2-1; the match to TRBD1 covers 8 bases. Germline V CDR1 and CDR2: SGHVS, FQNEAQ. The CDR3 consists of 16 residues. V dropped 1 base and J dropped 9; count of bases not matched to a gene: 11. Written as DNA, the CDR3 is TGTGCCAGCAGCTTAGATGGACAGGGAGCCTCAATTGAGCAGTTCTTC. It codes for CASSLDGQGASIEQFF.

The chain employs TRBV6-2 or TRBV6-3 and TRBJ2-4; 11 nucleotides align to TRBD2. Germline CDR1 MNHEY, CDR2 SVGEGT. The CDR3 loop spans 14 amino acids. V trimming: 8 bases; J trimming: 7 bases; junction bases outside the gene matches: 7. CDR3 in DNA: TGTGCCAGCGGTCGACTAGCGGGGTTGAACATTCAGTACTTC. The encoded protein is CASGRLAGLNIQYF.

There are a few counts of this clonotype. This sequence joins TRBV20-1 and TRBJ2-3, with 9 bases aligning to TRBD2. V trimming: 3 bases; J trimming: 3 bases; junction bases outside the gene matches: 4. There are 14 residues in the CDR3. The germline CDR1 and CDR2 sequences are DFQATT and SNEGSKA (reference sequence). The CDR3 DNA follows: TGCAGTGCTAGGGCGACTAGCGGAACAGATACGCAGTATTTT. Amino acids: CSARATSGTDTQYF.

This chain's CDR3 is CASSLDGNYNQPQHF. For the CDR3, the DNA is TGTGCCAGCAGTCTGGACGGGAACTACAATCAGCCCCAGCATTTT. The V and J genes are TRBV6-1 and TRBJ1-5; the D is unclear. The CDR3 length is 15 residues. Deletions cut 5 bases from V and 3 bases from J, with 14 bases between. Per the germline V gene, CDR1 is MNHNS and CDR2 is SASEGT.

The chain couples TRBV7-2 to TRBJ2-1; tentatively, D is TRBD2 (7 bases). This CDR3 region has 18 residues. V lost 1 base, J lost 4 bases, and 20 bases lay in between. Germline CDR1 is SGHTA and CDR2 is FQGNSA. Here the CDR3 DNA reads TGTGCCAGCAGCTTAGGAGGACTAGTGGGGGCGAAATACAATGAGCAGTTCTTC. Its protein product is CASSLGGLVGAKYNEQFF.

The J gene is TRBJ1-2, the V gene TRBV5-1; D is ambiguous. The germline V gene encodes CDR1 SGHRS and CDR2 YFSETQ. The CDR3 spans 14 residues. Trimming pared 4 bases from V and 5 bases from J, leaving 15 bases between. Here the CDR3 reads CASSMDQAGYGYTF. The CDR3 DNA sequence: TGCGCCAGCAGCATGGACCAGGCTGGGTATGGCTACACCTTC.

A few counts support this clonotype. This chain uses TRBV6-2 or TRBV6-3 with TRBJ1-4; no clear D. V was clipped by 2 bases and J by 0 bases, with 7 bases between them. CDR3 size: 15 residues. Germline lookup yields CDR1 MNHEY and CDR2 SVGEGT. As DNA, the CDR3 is TGTGCCAGCAGTTACGGCCCGGCAACTAATGAAAAACTGTTTTTT. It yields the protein CASSYGPATNEKLFF.

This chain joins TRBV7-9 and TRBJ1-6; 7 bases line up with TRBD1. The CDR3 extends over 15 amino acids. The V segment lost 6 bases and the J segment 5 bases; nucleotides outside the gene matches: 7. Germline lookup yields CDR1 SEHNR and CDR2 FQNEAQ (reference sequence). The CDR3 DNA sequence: TGTGCCAGCAGGCCTAGGGACAGTCATAATTCACCCCTCCACTTT. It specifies CASRPRDSHNSPLHF.

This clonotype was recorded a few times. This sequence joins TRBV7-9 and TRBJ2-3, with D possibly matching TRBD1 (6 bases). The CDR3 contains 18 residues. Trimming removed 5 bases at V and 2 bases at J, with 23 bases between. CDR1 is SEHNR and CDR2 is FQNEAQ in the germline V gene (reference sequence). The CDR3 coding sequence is TGTGCCAGCAGCCTAGGGGGAGTAGGAGCTCAACACACAGATACGCAGTATTTT. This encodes CASSLGGVGAQHTDTQYF.

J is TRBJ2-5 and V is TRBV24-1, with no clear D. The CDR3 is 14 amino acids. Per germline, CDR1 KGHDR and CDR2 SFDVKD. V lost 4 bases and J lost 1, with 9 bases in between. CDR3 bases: TGTGCCACCAGTGAGAAAGACTTCCAAGAGACCCAGTACTTC. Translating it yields CATSEKDFQETQYF.

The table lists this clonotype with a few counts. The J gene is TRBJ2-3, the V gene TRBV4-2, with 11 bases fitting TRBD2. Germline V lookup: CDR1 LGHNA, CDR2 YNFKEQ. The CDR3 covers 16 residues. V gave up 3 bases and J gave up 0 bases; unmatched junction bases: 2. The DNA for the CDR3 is TGTGCCAGCAGCCAGCGACTAGCGGGGAGCACAGATACGCAGTATTTT. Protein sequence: CASSQRLAGSTDTQYF.

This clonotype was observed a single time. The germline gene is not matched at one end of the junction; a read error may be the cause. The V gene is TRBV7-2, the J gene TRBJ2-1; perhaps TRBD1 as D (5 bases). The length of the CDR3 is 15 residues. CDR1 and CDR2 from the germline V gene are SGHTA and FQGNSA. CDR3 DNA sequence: TGTGCCGGCAGCGTCACAGGAACGGGTTTCAATGAGCAGTTCTTC. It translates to CAGSVTGTGFNEQFF.

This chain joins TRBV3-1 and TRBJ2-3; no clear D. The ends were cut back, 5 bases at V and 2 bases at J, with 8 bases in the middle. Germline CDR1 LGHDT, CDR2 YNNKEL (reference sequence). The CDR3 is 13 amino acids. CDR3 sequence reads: CASSKFHTDTQYF. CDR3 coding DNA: TGTGCCAGCAGCAAATTTCACACAGATACGCAGTATTTT.

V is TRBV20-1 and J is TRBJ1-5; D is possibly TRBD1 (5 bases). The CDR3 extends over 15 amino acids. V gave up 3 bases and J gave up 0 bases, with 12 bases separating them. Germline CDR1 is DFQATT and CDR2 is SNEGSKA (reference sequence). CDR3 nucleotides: TGCAGTGCTAGTCGGAGACAGCTTAGCAATCAGCCCCAGCATTTT. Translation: CSASRRQLSNQPQHF.

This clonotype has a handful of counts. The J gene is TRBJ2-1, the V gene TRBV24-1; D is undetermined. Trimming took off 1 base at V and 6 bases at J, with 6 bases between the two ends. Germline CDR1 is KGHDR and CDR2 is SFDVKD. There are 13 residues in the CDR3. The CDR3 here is CATSDFVANEQFF. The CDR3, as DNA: TGTGCCACCAGTGATTTCGTAGCCAATGAGCAGTTCTTC.

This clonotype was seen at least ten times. The CDR3 reads CASSFHSGNEQFF. The CDR3 region has the DNA TGCGCCAGCAGCTTCCACAGCGGCAATGAGCAGTTCTTC. The chain joins TRBV5-1 to TRBJ2-1; TRBD2 might be the D (5 bases). Trimming took 2 bases from V and 6 from J, leaving 9 bases between them. The CDR3 extends over 13 amino acids. From germline, CDR1 is SGHRS and CDR2 YFSETQ.

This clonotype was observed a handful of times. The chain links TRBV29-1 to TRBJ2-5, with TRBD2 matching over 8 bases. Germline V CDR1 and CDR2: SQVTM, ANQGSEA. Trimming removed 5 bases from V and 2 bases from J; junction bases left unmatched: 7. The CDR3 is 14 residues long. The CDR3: CSVLGLAGQETQYF. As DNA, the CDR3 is TGCAGCGTTCTCGGCCTAGCGGGTCAAGAGACCCAGTACTTC.

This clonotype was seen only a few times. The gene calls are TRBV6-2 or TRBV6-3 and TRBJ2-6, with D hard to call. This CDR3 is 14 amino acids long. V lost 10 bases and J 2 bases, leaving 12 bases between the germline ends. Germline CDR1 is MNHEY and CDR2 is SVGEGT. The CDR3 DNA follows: TGTGCCATCGCTTTTAATGCTGGGGCCAACGTCCTGACTTTC. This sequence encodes CAIAFNAGANVLTF.

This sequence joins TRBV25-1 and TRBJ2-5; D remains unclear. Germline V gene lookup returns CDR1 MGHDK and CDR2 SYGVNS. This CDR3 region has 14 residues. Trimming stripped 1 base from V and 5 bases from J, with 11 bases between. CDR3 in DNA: TGTGCCAGCAGTGAATTTCGAACAGCTGAGACCCAGTACTTC. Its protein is CASSEFRTAETQYF.

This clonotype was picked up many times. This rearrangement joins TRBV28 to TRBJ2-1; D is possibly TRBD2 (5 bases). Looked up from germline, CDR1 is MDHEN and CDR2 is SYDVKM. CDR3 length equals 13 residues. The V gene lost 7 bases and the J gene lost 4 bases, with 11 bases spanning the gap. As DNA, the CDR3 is TGTGCCAGCACCGAGACTACTTACAATGAGCAGTTCTTC. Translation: CASTETTYNEQFF.

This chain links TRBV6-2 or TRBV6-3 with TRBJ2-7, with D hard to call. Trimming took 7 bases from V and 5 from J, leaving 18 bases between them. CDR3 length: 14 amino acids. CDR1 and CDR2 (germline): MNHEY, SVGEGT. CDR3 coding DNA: TGTGCCAGCAATCAGGCCCCCGGGTGGAACGAGCAGTACTTC. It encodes CASNQAPGWNEQYF.

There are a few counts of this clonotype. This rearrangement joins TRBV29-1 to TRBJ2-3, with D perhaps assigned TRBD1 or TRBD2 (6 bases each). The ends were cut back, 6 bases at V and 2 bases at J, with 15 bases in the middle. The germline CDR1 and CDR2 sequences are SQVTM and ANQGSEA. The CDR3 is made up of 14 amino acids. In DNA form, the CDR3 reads TGCAGCGTAACCGGGGGCCCCACCACAGATACGCAGTATTTT. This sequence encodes CSVTGGPTTDTQYF.

The CDR3 loop is CASSRLETYEQYF. CDR3 DNA: TGTGCCAGCAGCAGACTAGAGACCTACGAGCAGTACTTC. The gene calls are TRBV11-1 and TRBJ2-7; perhaps TRBD2 as D (6 bases). The CDR3 contains 13 residues. Germline-derived CDR1 and CDR2 are SGHAT and FQDESV (reference sequence). V dropped 5 bases and J dropped 2 bases, with 10 bases sitting between them.

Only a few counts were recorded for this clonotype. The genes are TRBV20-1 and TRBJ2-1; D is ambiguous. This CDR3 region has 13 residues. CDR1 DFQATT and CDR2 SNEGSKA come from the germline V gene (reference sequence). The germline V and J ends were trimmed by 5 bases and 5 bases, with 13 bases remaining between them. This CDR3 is CSAFNPLDNEQFF. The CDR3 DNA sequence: TGCAGTGCTTTCAACCCACTCGACAATGAGCAGTTCTTC.

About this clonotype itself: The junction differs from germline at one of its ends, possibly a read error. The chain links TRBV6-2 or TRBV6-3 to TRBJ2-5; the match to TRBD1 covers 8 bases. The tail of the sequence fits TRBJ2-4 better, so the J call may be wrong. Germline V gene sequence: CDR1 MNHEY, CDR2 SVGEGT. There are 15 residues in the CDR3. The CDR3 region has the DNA TGTGCCAACAGTTGGGGGGACAGGGCCAAAAACATTCAGTACTTC. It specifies CANSWGDRAKNIQYF.

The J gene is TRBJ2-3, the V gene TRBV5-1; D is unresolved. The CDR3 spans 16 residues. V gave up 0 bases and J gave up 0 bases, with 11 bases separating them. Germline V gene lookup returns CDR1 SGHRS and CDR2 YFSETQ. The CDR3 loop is CASSLAVAASTDTQYF. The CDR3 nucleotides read TGCGCCAGCAGCTTGGCCGTCGCAGCTAGCACAGATACGCAGTATTTT.

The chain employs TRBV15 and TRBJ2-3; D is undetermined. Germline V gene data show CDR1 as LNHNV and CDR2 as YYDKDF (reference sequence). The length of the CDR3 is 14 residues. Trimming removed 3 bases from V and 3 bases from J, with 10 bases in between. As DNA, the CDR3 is TGTGCCACCAGCAGCAAGGGATTTACAGATACGCAGTATTTT. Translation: CATSSKGFTDTQYF.

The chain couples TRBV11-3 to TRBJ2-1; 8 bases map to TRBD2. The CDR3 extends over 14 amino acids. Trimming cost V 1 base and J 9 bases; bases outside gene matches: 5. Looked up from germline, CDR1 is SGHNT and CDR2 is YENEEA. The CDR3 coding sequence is TGTGCCAGCAGCTTAGCCCGGGGGGGCGCTGAGCAGTTCTTC. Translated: CASSLARGGAEQFF. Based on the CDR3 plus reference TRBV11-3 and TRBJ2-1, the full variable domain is EAGVVQSPRYKIIEKKQPVAFWCNPISGHNTLYWYLQNLGQGPELLIRYENEEAVDDSQLPKDRFSAERLKGVDSTLKIQPAELGDSAVYLCASSLARGGAEQFFGPGTRLTVL.

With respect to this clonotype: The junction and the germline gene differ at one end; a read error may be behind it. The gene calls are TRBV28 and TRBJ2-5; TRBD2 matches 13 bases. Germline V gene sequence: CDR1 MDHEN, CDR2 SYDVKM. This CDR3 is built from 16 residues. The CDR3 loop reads CAGSLETSGRQETQYF. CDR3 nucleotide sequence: TGTGCCGGCAGTTTAGAGACTAGCGGGAGGCAAGAGACCCAGTACTTC.